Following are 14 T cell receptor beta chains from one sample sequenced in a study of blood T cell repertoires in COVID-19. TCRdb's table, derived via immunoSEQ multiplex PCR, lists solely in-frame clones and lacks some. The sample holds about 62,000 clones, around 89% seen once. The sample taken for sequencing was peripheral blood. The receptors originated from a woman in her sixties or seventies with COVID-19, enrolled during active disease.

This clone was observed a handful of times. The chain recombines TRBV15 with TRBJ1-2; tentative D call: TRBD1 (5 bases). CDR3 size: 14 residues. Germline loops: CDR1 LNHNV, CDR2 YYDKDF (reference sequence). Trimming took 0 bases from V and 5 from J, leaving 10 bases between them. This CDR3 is CATSRDVGGYGYTF. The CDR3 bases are TGTGCCACCAGCAGAGATGTGGGGGGATATGGCTACACCTTC.

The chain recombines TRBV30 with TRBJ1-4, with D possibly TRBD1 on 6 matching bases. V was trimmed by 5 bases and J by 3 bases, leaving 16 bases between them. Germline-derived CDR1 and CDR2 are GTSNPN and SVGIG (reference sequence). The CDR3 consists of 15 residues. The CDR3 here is CAWAYGQFSNEKLFF. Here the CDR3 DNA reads TGTGCCTGGGCGTACGGACAGTTTTCTAATGAAAAACTGTTTTTT.

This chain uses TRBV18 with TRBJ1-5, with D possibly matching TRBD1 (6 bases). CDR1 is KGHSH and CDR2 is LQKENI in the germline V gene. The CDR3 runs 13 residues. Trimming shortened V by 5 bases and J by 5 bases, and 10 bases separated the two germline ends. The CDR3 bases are TGTGCCAGCTCAGGGGGCCGGTATCAGCCCCAGCATTTT. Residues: CASSGGRYQPQHF.

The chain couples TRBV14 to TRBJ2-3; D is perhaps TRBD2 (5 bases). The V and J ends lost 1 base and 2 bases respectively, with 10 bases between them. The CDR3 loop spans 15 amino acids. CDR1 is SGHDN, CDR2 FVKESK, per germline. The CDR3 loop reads CASSQAGLYTDTQYF. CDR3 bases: TGTGCCAGCAGCCAAGCCGGACTTTACACAGATACGCAGTATTTT.

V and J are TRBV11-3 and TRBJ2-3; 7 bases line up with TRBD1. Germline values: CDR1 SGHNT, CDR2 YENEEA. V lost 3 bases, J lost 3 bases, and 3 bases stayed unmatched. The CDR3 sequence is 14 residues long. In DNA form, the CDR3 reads TGTGCCAGCAGCTTGGGGACAGTTACAGATACGCAGTATTTT. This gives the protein CASSLGTVTDTQYF. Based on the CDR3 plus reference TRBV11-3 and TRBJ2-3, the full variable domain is EAGVVQSPRYKIIEKKQPVAFWCNPISGHNTLYWYLQNLGQGPELLIRYENEEAVDDSQLPKDRFSAERLKGVDSTLKIQPAELGDSAVYLCASSLGTVTDTQYFGPGTRLTVL.

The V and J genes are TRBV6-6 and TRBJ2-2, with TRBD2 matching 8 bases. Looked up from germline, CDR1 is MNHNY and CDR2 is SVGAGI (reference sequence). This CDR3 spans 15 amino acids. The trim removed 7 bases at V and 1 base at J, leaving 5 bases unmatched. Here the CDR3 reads CASTKAGVNTGELFF. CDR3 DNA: TGTGCCAGCACCAAAGCGGGAGTGAACACCGGGGAGCTGTTTTTT.

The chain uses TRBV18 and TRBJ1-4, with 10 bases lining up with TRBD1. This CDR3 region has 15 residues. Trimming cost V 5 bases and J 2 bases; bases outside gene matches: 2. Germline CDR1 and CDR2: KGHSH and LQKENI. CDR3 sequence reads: CASSSDRGTNEKLFF. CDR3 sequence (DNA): TGTGCCAGCTCATCGGACAGGGGGACTAATGAAAAACTGTTTTTT.

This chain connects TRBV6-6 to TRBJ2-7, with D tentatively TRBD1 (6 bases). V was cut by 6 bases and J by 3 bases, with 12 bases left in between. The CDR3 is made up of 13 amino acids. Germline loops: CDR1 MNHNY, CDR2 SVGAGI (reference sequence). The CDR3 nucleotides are TGTGCCAGCAGCAGACAGGAGCACTACGAGCAGTACTTC. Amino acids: CASSRQEHYEQYF.

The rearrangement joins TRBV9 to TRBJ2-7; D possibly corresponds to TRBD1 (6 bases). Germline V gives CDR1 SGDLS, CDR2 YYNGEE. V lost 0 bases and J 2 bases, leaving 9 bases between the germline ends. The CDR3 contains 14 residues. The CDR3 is CASSVEQGPYEQYF. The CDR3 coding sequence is TGTGCCAGCAGCGTAGAACAGGGACCCTACGAGCAGTACTTC.

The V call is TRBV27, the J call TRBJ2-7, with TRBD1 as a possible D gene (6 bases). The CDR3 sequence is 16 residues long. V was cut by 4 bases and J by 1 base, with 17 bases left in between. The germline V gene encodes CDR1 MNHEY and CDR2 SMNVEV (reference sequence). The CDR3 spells CASSSIFSDSSYEQYF. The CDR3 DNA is TGTGCCAGCAGTTCCATTTTTTCGGACAGTTCCTACGAGCAGTACTTC.

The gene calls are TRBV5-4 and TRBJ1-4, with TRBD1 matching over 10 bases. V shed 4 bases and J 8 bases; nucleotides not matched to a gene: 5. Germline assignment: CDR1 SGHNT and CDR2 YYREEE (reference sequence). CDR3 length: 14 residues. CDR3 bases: TGTGCCAGCAGCCCGGGACAGGGGCGGGAAAAACTGTTTTTT. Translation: CASSPGQGREKLFF.

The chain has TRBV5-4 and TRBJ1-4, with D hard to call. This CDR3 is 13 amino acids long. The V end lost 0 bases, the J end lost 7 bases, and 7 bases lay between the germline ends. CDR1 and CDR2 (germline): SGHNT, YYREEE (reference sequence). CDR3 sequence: CASSLAGGEKLFF. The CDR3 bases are TGTGCCAGCAGCTTGGCAGGTGGTGAAAAACTGTTTTTT.

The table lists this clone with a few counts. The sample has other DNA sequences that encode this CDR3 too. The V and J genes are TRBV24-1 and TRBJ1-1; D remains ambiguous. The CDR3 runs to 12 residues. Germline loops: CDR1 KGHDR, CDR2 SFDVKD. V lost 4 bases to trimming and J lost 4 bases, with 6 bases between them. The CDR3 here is CATSDPGTEAFF. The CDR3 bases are TGTGCCACCAGTGACCCCGGCACTGAAGCTTTCTTT.

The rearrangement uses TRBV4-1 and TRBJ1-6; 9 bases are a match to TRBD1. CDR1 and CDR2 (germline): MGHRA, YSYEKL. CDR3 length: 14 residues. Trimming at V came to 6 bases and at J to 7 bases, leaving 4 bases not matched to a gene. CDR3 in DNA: TGCGCCAGCAGGGGGGACAGGGAGAATTCACCCCTCCACTTT. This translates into CASRGDRENSPLHF.